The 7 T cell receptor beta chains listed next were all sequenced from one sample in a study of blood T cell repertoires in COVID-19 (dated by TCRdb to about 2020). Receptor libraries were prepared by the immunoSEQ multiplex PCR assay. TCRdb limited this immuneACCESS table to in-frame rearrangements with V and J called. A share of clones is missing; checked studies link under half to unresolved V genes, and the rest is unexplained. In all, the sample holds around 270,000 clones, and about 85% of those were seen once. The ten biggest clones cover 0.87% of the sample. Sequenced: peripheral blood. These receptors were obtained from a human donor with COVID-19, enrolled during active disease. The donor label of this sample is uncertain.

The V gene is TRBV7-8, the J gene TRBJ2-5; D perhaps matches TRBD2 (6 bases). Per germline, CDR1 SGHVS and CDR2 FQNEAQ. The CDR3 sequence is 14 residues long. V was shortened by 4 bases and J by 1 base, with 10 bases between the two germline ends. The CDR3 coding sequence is TGTGCCAGCAGCTGGGGACTTCTCCAAGAGACCCAGTACTTC. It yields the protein CASSWGLLQETQYF.

In DNA, the CDR3 is TGTGCCAGCAGGGTGACAGGGGGCATGCCCCAGCATTTT. Residues: CASRVTGGMPQHF. The chain is built from TRBV28 and TRBJ1-5; 10 bases fit TRBD1. Germline assignment: CDR1 MDHEN and CDR2 SYDVKM. This CDR3 region has 13 residues. V trimming: 6 bases; J trimming: 9 bases; junction bases outside the gene matches: 5. The full variable domain, in which reference TRBV28 and TRBJ1-5 provide the parts outside the CDR3, is DVKVTQSSRYLVKRTGEKVFLECVQDMDHENMFWYRQDPGLGLRLIYFSYDVKMKEKGDIPEGYSVSREKKERFSLILESASTNQTSMYLCASRVTGGMPQHFGDGTRLSIL.

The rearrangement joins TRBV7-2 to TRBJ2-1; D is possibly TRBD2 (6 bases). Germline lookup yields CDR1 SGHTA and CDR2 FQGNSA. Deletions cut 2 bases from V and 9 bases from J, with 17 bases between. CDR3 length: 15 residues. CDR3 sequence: CASSLRLDGVGEQFF. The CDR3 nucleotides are TGTGCCAGCAGCTTAAGACTAGACGGGGTGGGTGAGCAGTTCTTC. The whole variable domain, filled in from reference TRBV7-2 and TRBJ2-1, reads GAGVSQSPSNKVTEKGKDVELRCDPISGHTALYWYRQSLGQGLEFLIYFQGNSAPDKSGLPSDRFSAERTGGSVSTLTIQRTQQEDSAVYLCASSLRLDGVGEQFFGPGTRLTVL.

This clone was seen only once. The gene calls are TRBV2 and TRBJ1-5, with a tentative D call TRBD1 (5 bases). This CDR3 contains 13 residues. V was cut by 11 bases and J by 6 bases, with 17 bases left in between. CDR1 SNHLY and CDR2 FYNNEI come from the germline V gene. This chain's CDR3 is CASSTQQGQPQHF. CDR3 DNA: TGTGCCTCCAGCACCCAGCAGGGTCAGCCCCAGCATTTT. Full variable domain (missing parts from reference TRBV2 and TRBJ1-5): EPEVTQTPSHQVTQMGQEVILRCVPISNHLYFYWYRQILGQKVEFLVSFYNNEISEKSEIFDDQFSVERPDGSNFTLKIRSTKLEDSAMYFCASSTQQGQPQHFGDGTRLSIL.

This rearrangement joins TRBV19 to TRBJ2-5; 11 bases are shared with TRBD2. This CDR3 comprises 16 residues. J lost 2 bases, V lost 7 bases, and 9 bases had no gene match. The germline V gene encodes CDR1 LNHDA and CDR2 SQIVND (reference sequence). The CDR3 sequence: CASTRTSGYLQETQYF. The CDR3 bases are TGTGCCAGTACCCGGACTAGCGGGTACCTACAAGAGACCCAGTACTTC.

The CDR3 sequence: CAWSASGGAGNTIYF. The CDR3 DNA sequence: TGTGCCTGGAGTGCGTCAGGGGGCGCGGGAAACACCATATATTTT. This chain uses TRBV30 with TRBJ1-3; 8 bases are a match to TRBD1. Losses at the gene ends were 1 base for V and 4 bases for J; bases not matched to a gene: 6. Germline V gene sequence: CDR1 GTSNPN, CDR2 SVGIG (reference sequence). CDR3 length: 15 amino acids.

CDR3 in DNA: TGCAGCGTTGAACAGGGTAACGGCTACACCTTC. This gives the protein CSVEQGNGYTF. This chain uses TRBV29-1 with TRBJ1-2; D possibly corresponds to TRBD1 (5 bases). Per the germline V gene, CDR1 is SQVTM and CDR2 is ANQGSEA. V gave up 2 bases and J gave up 8 bases, with 9 bases separating them. The CDR3 length is 11 residues. The full variable domain, completed using reference TRBV29-1 and TRBJ1-2, is SAVISQKPSRDICQRGTSLTIQCQVDSQVTMMFWYRQQPGQSLTLIATANQGSEATYESGFVIDKFPISRPNLTFSTLTVSNMSPEDSSIYLCSVEQGNGYTFGSGTRLTVV.